This entry features one T cell receptor (beta chain) sequence. The antigen remains unidentified. The germline V gene encodes CDR1 SGDLS and CDR2 YYNGEE. The CDR3 runs 14 residues. Trimming removed 0 bases from V and 4 bases from J, with 11 bases in between. The record originates from a study of shared clonotypes between healthy human individuals. Overall study: Each donor's CD4 naive and CD4 memory cells filled three plates apiece, CD8 naive two, and CD8 memory one.

Each subset's genomic DNA was split evenly across several immunoSEQ plates. The protocol was immunoSEQ multiplex PCR, while the TCRdb copy is restricted to in-frame clones and leaves out a portion. This table holds 500,000 to 700,000 clones, about 95% found once. Study-wide findings and caveats: Naive subsets, compared against memory subsets, generally had larger estimated richness values.

Naive CD8 cells lacked CD45RO, underwent positive selection for CCR7 and left out terminally differentiated effector memory CD45RA+ cells. Sample: naive CD8+ T cells sorted from blood. The chain carries TRBV9 and TRBJ2-7; D uncertain. This TCR was sampled from a woman under 40 in good health. As DNA, the CDR3 is TGTGCCAGCAGCGTAGGTGGGGATCTTTACGAGCAGTACTTC. It translates to CASSVGGDLYEQYF.